This T cell receptor (beta chain) was captured in a study of CD8 T cells in Susac syndrome (dated by TCRdb to the late 2010s). Looking at the study overall: Of the Susac syndrome patients who were sequenced, eight were in clinical remission while about six had clinically active disease. Susac syndrome patients were therapy-naive, on corticosteroids (some also receiving IVIg), or on IVIg alone at blood withdrawal. The study used repertoire sequencing to test whether antigen drove CD8+ T cell activation and differentiation in Susac syndrome. The full study reports these points: The study acknowledged that relatively few individuals were included in the TCR sequencing and HLA analysis. In the CD4+ T cell repertoire of Susac syndrome patients, clonal expansion was not detected.

In regard to this clonotype: No antigen is known for it. No much larger clone exists at a distance of one base, and base qualities are not known.

RNA was extracted using the RNeasy kit, and roughly 0.45 to 1 microgram was reverse transcribed with random hexamers. TCR beta CDR3 regions were amplified with the immunoSEQ multiplex PCR assay covering 54 Vbeta and 13 Jbeta segments. To correct PCR amplification bias, a synthetic template baseline was used for both primer optimization and computational correction. The paper's data handling went like this. Reads were annotated to V, D and J genes per IMGT and analyzed with immunoSEQ Analyzer, keeping only productive sequences. To calculate clonality, Shannon entropy was normalized by log2 of the number of productive unique sequences and then subtracted from one. For each patient and control, public and private clones were evaluated within the 100 most prevalent clones. Clones were defined as Susac-specific if absent from the healthy and MS cohorts, from around 1,100 published viral clones and from other ImmuneACCESS disease sequences. The public reads were reanalyzed by TCRdb: fastp trimming at Q25, MiXCR alignment, in-frame beta chains only. Here each entry gathers all rows of one CDR3 protein and keeps the most common genes and DNA. The authors' filters were not applied to this entry. Present in this sample are about 71,000 distinct CDR3 sequences, 93% of which were seen just once. The top ten constitute less than 0.16% of the sample.

High-throughput TCR beta sequencing profiled peripheral blood CD8+ and CD4+ T cells from healthy donors, Susac syndrome patients and multiple sclerosis patients. The Susac syndrome patients fulfilled recently defined diagnostic criteria for definite or probable disease. CD8+ TEMRA cells were enriched by FACS, while bulk CD8+ and CD4+ T cells were purified by magnetic negative isolation. Blood was drawn into EDTA tubes, processed within 24 hours, and PBMCs were isolated by density gradient centrifugation. PBMCs intended for TCR sequencing were frozen in liquid nitrogen and were later thawed in a 37 degrees C water bath. Purity of sorted or isolated CD4+, CD8+ and CD8+ TEMRA cells was at least 90%. The receptor was isolated from a human donor with Susac syndrome. Sequencing was done on a sample of CD4+ T cells from PBMCs.

The nucleotide sequence reads TGCAGTGCTAGATCTCGGCCGTATAGCAATCAGCCCCAGCATTTT. Translation gives CSARSRPYSNQPQHF. Recombination joined TRBV20-1 with TRBJ1-5; the D gene remains uncertain. The CDR3 covers 15 residues, taking in both the cysteine and the phenylalanine. Only the CDR3 DNA is retained, 45 bases long and in frame from the first base. CDR1 and CDR2 are drawn from the germline V gene (reference sequence): DFQATT, SNEGSKA. V loses 2 bases of germline sequence and J loses 0 bases, and the interval between the two ends is 11 bases.